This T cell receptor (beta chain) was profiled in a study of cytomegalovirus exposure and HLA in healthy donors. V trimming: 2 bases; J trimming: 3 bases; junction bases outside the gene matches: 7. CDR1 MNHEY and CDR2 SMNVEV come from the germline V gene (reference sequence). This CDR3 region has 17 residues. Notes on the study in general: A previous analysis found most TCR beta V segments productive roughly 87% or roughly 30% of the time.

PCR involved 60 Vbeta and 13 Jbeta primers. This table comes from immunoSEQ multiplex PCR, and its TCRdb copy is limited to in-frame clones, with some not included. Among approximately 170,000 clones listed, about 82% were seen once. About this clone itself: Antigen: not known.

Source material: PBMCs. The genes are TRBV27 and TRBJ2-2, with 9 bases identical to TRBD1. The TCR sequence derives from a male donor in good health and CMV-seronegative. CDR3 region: CASSLPLRTGDTGELFF. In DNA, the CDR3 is TGTGCCAGCAGTTTACCCCTCCGGACAGGGGACACCGGGGAGCTGTTTTTT.